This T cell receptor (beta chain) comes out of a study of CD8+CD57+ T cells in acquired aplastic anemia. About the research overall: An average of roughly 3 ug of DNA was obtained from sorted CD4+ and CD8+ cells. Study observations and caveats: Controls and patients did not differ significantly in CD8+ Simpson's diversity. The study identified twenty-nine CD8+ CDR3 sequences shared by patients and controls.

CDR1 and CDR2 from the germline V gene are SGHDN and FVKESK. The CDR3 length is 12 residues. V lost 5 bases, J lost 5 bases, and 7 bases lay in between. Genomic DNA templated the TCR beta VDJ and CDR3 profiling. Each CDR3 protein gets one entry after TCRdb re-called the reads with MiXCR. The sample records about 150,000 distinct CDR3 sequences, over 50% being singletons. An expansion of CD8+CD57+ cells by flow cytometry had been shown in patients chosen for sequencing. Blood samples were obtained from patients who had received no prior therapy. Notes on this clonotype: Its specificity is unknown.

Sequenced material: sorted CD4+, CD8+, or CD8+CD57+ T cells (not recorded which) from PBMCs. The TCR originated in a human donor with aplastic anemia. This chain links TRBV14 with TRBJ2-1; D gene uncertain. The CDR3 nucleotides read TGTGCCAGCAGCGCGCCTGACAATGAGCAGTTCTTC. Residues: CASSAPDNEQFF.